Shown below are 16 T cell receptor beta chains from a single sample sequenced in a study of T cells after yellow fever vaccination. TCRdb analysed the 5' RACE reads with MiXCR anew, one entry per CDR3 protein. The profile shows some 29,000 distinct CDR3 sequences, around 5% of them singletons. The sequences come from CD8+ T cells sorted from PBMCs, collected 10 days after the yellow fever booster vaccination. The source of these receptors is a man in his thirties or forties who received the YFV17D yellow fever vaccine.

This clonotype was seen only a few times. The chain carries TRBV5-3 and TRBJ2-7; 7 nucleotides line up with TRBD1. TRBV5-3 is noted as an ORF with a role that remains uncertain. The CDR3 loop spans 13 amino acids. V lost 8 bases and J lost 4; bases outside the gene matches: 9. CDR3 nucleotides: TGTGCCAGGGGCCCCGGGACAGAATACGAGCAGTACTTC. This gives the protein CARGPGTEYEQYF.

Ten or more counts support this clonotype. The rearrangement joins TRBV5-4 to TRBJ2-5; a possible D gene is TRBD1 (6 bases). The CDR3 runs 15 residues. Germline CDR1 SGHNT, CDR2 YYREEE (reference sequence). Deletions cut 4 bases from V and 2 bases from J, with 15 bases between. This chain's CDR3 is CASSPGTRAQETQYF. The CDR3, as DNA: TGTGCCAGCAGCCCCGGGACAAGAGCACAAGAGACCCAGTACTTC.

This clonotype has a count of ten or more. V is TRBV6-4 and J is TRBJ2-1; D is perhaps TRBD2 (5 bases). The CDR3 is made up of 14 amino acids. Germline CDR1 MRHNA, CDR2 SNTAGT. The ends were cut back, 0 bases at V and 6 bases at J, with 9 bases in the middle. The CDR3 DNA follows: TGTGCCAGCAGTGACTCTTGGGAGAGCAATGAGCAGTTCTTC. Amino acid sequence: CASSDSWESNEQFF.

This clonotype was observed many times. The chain employs TRBV25-1 and TRBJ2-2; D gene unclear. Trimming took 2 bases from V and 7 from J, leaving 14 bases between them. The germline gives CDR1 MGHDK, CDR2 SYGVNS. This CDR3 comprises 15 residues. As DNA, the CDR3 is TGTGCCAGCAGTGAAGGGCTCCTAGTGGTCGGGGAGCTGTTTTTT. It is translated as CASSEGLLVVGELFF. Using reference TRBV25-1 and TRBJ2-2 for the parts outside the CDR3, the full variable domain is EADIYQTPRYLVIGTGKKITLECSQTMGHDKMYWYQQDPGMELHLIHYSYGVNSTEKGDLSSESTVSRIRTEHFPLTLESARPSHTSQYLCASSEGLLVVGELFFGEGSRLTVL.

This clonotype was found many times. The chain employs TRBV19 and TRBJ2-3; 11 nucleotides agree with TRBD2. The CDR3 totals 15 residues. Trimming removed 7 bases from V and 2 bases from J; junction bases left unmatched: 5. CDR1 is LNHDA, CDR2 SQIVND, per germline (reference sequence). The CDR3 protein is CASTGTSGTTDTQYF. The CDR3 bases are TGTGCCAGTACCGGGACTAGCGGAACCACAGATACGCAGTATTTT.

The V gene is TRBV9, the J gene TRBJ2-7; D assignment may be TRBD1 or TRBD2 (5 bases each). Germline CDR1 reads SGDLS; CDR2 reads YYNGEE. V was trimmed by 0 bases and J by 2 bases, leaving 12 bases between them. This CDR3 is built from 15 residues. The CDR3 spells CASSVESLGAYEQYF. CDR3 DNA: TGTGCCAGCAGCGTAGAGAGCTTGGGGGCCTACGAGCAGTACTTC.

This clonotype has at least ten counts. This sequence joins TRBV10-1 and TRBJ2-1, with 8 positions matching TRBD1. This CDR3 is built from 13 residues. With 1 base clipped from V and 7 bases from J, the junction kept 0 bases outside the gene matches. CDR1 WNHNN and CDR2 SYGVQD come from the germline V gene (reference sequence). The CDR3 protein is CASSEWTGNEQFF. The CDR3 DNA reads TGCGCCAGCAGTGAGTGGACAGGGAATGAGCAGTTCTTC.

This clonotype occurred many times. J is TRBJ2-2 and V is TRBV6-1; 10 bases align to TRBD1. The CDR3 length is 15 residues. V lost 7 bases to trimming and J lost 4 bases; unmatched junction nucleotides: 6. In germline, CDR1 is MNHNS, CDR2 SASEGT. CDR3 in amino acids: CASTGQGKVTGELFF. CDR3 bases: TGTGCCAGCACGGGACAGGGGAAGGTCACCGGGGAGCTGTTTTTT.

This clonotype was seen many times. The chain joins TRBV4-2 to TRBJ2-5; 8 positions match TRBD2. This CDR3 comprises 15 residues. The V gene's germline CDR1 is LGHNA and CDR2 YNFKEQ. With V trimmed by 1 base and J by 2 bases, 3 bases remained unmatched. CDR3 residues: CASSQAAGGQETQYF. The CDR3 region has the DNA TGTGCCAGCAGCCAAGCCGCGGGAGGTCAAGAGACCCAGTACTTC.

This clonotype was observed at least ten times. The chain joins TRBV5-1 to TRBJ2-1, with TRBD2 matching over 11 bases. This CDR3 is built from 16 residues. J lost 5 bases, V lost 2 bases, and 6 bases had no gene match. The germline V gene encodes CDR1 SGHRS and CDR2 YFSETQ. The CDR3 DNA sequence: TGCGCCAGCAGCTTCTTAGCGGGAGGGCGCGACAATGAGCAGTTCTTC. It specifies CASSFLAGGRDNEQFF.

In its sample, this clonotype was seen many times. The CDR3 DNA sequence: TGTGCCAGCAGCCAAGATCGAAGACTAGCGGGAGGCAATGAGCAGTTCTTC. Translation gives CASSQDRRLAGGNEQFF. The chain combines TRBV4-2 with TRBJ2-1, with 13 bases lining up with TRBD2. Trimming removed 0 bases from V and 6 bases from J; junction bases left unmatched: 5. Germline assignment: CDR1 LGHNA and CDR2 YNFKEQ. The CDR3 sequence is 17 residues long.

Notes on this clonotype: This may stem from a read error, because a much larger clone lies one nucleotide away. This chain uses TRBV28 with TRBJ2-7; tentative D call: TRBD1 (5 bases). This CDR3 region has 13 residues. Germline lookup yields CDR1 MDHEN and CDR2 SYDVKM. V lost 4 bases, J lost 5 bases, and 12 bases lay in between. CDR3 in amino acids: CASSWLWGDEQYF. The CDR3 nucleotides are TGTGCCAGCAGTTGGTTGTGGGGCGACGAGCAGTACTTC.

This clonotype was counted ten times or more. The gene calls are TRBV29-1 and TRBJ2-1; D is unclear. The CDR3 runs to 10 residues. The ends were cut back, 7 bases at V and 10 bases at J, with 11 bases in the middle. Looked up from germline, CDR1 is SQVTM and CDR2 is ANQGSEA. CDR3 loop: CSATFGEQFF. Here the CDR3 DNA reads TGCAGCGCCACATTTGGGGAGCAGTTCTTC.

At least ten counts were recorded for this clonotype. The chain links TRBV7-9 to TRBJ2-7; 8 bases match TRBD1. The CDR3 totals 16 residues. CDR1 and CDR2 (germline): SEHNR, FQNEAQ (reference sequence). With V trimmed by 4 bases and J by 3 bases, 11 bases remained unmatched. This chain's CDR3 is CASSSSTGGPNYEQYF. The CDR3 DNA sequence: TGTGCCAGCAGCTCAAGTACAGGGGGGCCGAACTACGAGCAGTACTTC.

Ten or more counts support this clonotype. The CDR3 DNA sequence: TGTGCCAGCAGCTTCCCGAAAGAAAGGGGATCGGGCCACACTGAAGCTTTCTTT. The encoded protein is CASSFPKERGSGHTEAFF. The V and J genes are TRBV7-8 and TRBJ1-1, with D perhaps TRBD1 (5 bases). Per germline, CDR1 SGHVS and CDR2 FQNEAQ. Trimming shortened V by 3 bases and J by 3 bases, and 23 bases separated the two germline ends. The CDR3 sequence is 18 residues long.

This clonotype was seen many times. V gene TRBV6-2 or TRBV6-3 combines with J gene TRBJ1-1, with D unclear. This CDR3 contains 12 residues. CDR1 is MNHEY and CDR2 is SVGEGT in the germline V gene. The V gene lost 2 bases and the J gene lost 5 bases, with 6 bases spanning the gap. The chain's CDR3 is CASSYPRTEAFF. CDR3 nucleotides: TGTGCCAGCAGTTACCCGCGTACTGAAGCTTTCTTT.